Sequencing of this T cell receptor beta chain was carried out in a study of blood T cell repertoires in COVID-19. About the research overall: T cells, B-cell-depleted T cells, or PBMCs provided the cDNA or gDNA that served as material.

Authors' methods: Nucleated cell number was recorded as an estimate derived from reference gene primer amplification. TCRdb's table, derived via immunoSEQ multiplex PCR, lists solely in-frame clones and lacks some. V, J and clone size are those of that table, while D and trimming were read from the DNA. The table lists about 300,000 clones, around 91% of them singletons. Researchers sorted participants into cohorts using their self-reported clinical history. Trimming removed 3 bases from V and 11 bases from J; junction bases left unmatched: 11. Germline loops: CDR1 KGHSH, CDR2 LQKENI. The CDR3 extends over 14 amino acids.

The rearrangement links TRBV18 to TRBJ1-1, with TRBD1 identical over 8 bases. The sequenced material came from PBMCs or T cells enriched from blood (not recorded which). The receptor was derived from a woman under 30 with acute COVID-19. The CDR3 DNA follows: TGTGCCAGCTCACCCGGTGGGATGGGGACAGGCGCTTTCTTT. Translated: CASSPGGMGTGAFF.